This T cell receptor (beta chain) was sequenced during a study of cytomegalovirus exposure and HLA in healthy donors. General study findings and limits: In a later analysis, CMV-associated beta chains were mostly HLA-associated, it appeared. With high specificity and sensitivity, the classifier reportedly diagnosed cytomegalovirus status. Near-uniform donor sequencing depth was presumed by presence/absence analyses.

The germline V gene has CDR1 MNHEY and CDR2 SVGAGI. This CDR3 has 15 amino acids. The J segment lost 4 bases and the V segment lost 6 bases, leaving 7 bases of the junction unmatched. Turning to this clone: Its antigen is unknown.

PCR employed 60 Vbeta and 13 Jbeta primers. Here immunoSEQ multiplex PCR was the method, and the copy in TCRdb shows in-frame clones only, minus some. Of about 98,000 clones listed, around 80% are singletons. The TCR comes from a man aged 35-49 years in good health and CMV-seronegative. This chain links TRBV6-5 with TRBJ1-4; TRBD1 agrees at 8 bases. Material for sequencing was PBMCs. As DNA, the CDR3 is TGTGCCAGCAGACGACAGGGGATGAGTAATGAAAAACTGTTTTTT. It yields the protein CASRRQGMSNEKLFF.